Listed here is a single T cell receptor (beta chain). Assay used: immunoSEQ multiplex PCR; TCRdb lists only in-frame clones, some missing. The sample includes around 150,000 clones, around 91% of them seen just once. The data originate from a study of T cell responses to AZD1222 COVID-19 vaccine. The V end was cut by 6 bases, the J end by 0 bases, with 18 bases between. The CDR3 consists of 17 residues. Per germline, CDR1 MDHEN and CDR2 SYDVKM. Here the sequenced sample was peripheral blood, taken on day 0 of AZD1222 vaccination. This chain uses TRBV28 with TRBJ1-3, with D maybe TRBD1 (5 bases). This receptor was taken from an adult in good health. CDR3 DNA: TGTGCCAGCAGACTCTCGATCGGGGGGACCTCTGGAAACACCATATATTTT. Its translation: CASRLSIGGTSGNTIYF. The full variable domain, its missing parts supplied by reference TRBV28 and TRBJ1-3, is DVKVTQSSRYLVKRTGEKVFLECVQDMDHENMFWYRQDPGLGLRLIYFSYDVKMKEKGDIPEGYSVSREKKERFSLILESASTNQTSMYLCASRLSIGGTSGNTIYFGEGSWLTVV.